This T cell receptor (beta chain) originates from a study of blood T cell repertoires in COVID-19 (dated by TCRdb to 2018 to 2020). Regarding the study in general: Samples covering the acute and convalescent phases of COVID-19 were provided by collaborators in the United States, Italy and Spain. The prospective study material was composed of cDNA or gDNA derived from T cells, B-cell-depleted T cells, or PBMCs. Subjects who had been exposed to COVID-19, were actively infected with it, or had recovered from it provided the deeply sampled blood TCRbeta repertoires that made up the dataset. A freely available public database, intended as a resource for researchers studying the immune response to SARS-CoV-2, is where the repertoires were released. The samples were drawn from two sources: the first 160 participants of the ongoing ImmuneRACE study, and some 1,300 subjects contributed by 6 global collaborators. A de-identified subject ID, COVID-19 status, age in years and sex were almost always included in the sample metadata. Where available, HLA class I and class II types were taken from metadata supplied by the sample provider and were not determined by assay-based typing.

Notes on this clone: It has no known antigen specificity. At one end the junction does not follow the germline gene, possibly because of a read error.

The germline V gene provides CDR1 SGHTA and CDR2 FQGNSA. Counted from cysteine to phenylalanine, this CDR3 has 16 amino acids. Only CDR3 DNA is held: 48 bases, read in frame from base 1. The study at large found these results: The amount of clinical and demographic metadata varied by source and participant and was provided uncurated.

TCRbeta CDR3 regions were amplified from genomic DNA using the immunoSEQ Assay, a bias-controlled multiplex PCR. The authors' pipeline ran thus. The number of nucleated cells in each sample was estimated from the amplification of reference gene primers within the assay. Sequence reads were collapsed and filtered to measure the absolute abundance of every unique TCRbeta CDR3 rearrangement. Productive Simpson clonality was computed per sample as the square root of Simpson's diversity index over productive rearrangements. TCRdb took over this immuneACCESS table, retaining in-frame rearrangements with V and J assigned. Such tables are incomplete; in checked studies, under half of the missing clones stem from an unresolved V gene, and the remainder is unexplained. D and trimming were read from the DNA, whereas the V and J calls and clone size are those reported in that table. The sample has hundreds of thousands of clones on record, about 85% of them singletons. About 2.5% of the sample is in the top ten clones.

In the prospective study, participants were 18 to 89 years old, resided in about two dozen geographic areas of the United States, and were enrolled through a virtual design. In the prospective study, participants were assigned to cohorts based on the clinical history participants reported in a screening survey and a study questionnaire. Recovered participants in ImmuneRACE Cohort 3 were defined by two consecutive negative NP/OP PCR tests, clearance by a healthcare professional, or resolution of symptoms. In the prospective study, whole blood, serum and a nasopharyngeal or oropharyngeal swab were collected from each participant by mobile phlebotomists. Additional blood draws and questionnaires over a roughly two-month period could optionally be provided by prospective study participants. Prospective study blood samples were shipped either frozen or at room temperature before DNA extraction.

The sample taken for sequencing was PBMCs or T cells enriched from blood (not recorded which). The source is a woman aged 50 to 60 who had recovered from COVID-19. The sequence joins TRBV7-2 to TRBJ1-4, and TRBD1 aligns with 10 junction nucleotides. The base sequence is TGTGCCGGCAGCTTAGCTAGGGACAGGGGATATCGAAAACTGTTTTTT. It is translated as CAGSLARDRGYRKLFF.